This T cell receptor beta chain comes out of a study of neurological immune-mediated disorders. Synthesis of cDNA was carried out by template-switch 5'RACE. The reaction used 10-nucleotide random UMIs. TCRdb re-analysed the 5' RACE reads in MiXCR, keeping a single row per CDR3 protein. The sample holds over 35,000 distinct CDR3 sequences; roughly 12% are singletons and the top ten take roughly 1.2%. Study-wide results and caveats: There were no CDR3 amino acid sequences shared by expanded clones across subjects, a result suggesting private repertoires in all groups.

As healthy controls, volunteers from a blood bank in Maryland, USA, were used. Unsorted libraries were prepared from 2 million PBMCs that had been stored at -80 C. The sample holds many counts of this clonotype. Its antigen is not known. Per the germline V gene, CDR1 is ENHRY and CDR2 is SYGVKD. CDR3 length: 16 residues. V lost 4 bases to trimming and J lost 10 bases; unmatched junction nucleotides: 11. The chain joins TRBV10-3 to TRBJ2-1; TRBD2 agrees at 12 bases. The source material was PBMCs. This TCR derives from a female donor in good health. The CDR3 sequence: CAISARLAGDRGEQFF. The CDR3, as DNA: TGTGCCATCAGTGCCCGACTAGCGGGGGACCGGGGGGAGCAGTTCTTC.